This TCR beta chain comes out of a study of blood T cells in healthy people across ages. Study-wide findings and caveats: Any changes in expanded clonotypes were possibly confounded, as donor CMV status remained unknown. Age brought a roughly linear fall in TCR beta diversity measured per million T cells.

The authors extracted at least 5 micrograms of total RNA per sample. The length of the CDR3 is 14 residues. The germline V gene has CDR1 KGHSH and CDR2 LQKENI. Trimming pared 3 bases from V and 3 bases from J, leaving 9 bases between. To note about this clonotype: Its matching antigen is unknown. The missing conserved phenylalanine or tryptophan at the end of this CDR3 makes a read error likely.

Then a second PCR, running roughly 7 to 11 cycles, was carried out with a sample-barcoded 5' primer and a J-beta primer mix. Every molecule of cDNA carried a tag from a template-switch adaptor with 12 random nucleotides. One entry per CDR3 protein, called by TCRdb with MiXCR from the 5' RACE reads. The top ten hold roughly 17% of the sample, which has some 900,000 distinct CDR3 sequences, 25% to 35% seen once. V gene TRBV18 combines with J gene TRBJ2-1; D is unclear. This sequence originates from a woman older than 75 in good health. Sequencing was performed on blood. For the CDR3, the DNA is TGTGCCAGCTCACCGACAACCCTCTACAATGAGCAGTTCTCC. Translating it yields CASSPTTLYNEQFS.